These T cell receptor beta chains were read from a single sample in a study of metastatic and nonmetastatic thyroid tumors. TCRdb re-processed the PCR reads through MiXCR. There are under 95,000 clones in the sample; about 12% occur only once, and about 11% lies in the top ten. The sequenced sample consisted of blood. The receptors shown here come from a female donor with papillary thyroid cancer or a benign thyroid nodule (not recorded which). Some clones in this sample may be carry-over from other donors' samples. CDR3s include the opening cysteine and the closing phenylalanine or tryptophan. D genes are given only for firm matches. Size is stated for part of the rows, as once, few or many counts, or as a class when the clone is expanded.

J | size | V | D | DNA | CDR3
TRBJ1-2 | many | TRBV7-8 | TRBD1 | TGTGCCAGCAGCTCCACCCTAGGGACAGGGGGCGTTTATGGCTACACCTTC | CASSSTLGTGGVYGYTF
TRBJ1-2 | many | TRBV29-1 | - | TGCAGCGTTGAAGAATTGGGCCTATACTATGGCTACACCTTC | CSVEELGLYYGYTF
TRBJ2-1 | many | TRBV20-1 | TRBD2 | TGCAGTGCTAGTGGGGCTAGCGGGAGGGCCGTAACCTACAATGAGCAGTTCTTC | CSASGASGRAVTYNEQFF
TRBJ1-5 | many | TRBV9 | - | TGTGCCAGCAGCGTAGACGGGATGAGCAATCAGCCCCAGCATTTT | CASSVDGMSNQPQHF
TRBJ2-3 | many | TRBV7-9 | - | TGTGCCAGCTCTGGGGTGGCAGGCGGATCCCACGCCACAGATACGCAGTATTTT | CASSGVAGGSHATDTQYF
TRBJ1-1 | - | TRBV7-2 | - | TGCTCCAGCAGCGAACGGACGGGGAACACTGAAGCTTTCTTT | CSSSERTGNTEAFF
TRBJ2-1 | many | TRBV9 | - | TGTGCCAGCAGCGTAGCTCAGGGGGGAGAGCAGTTCTTC | CASSVAQGGEQFF
TRBJ2-5 | many | TRBV5-5 | TRBD1 | TGTGCCAGCAGCGGCACAGGGGTTCGGGAGACCCAGTACTTC | CASSGTGVRETQYF
TRBJ1-5 | many | TRBV27 | - | TGTGCCAGCAGTTTACGGGCAGGCAATCAGCCCCAGCATTTT | CASSLRAGNQPQHF
TRBJ2-1 | many | TRBV6-2/TRBV6-3 | TRBD2 | TGTGCCAGCAGGCCGGCTAGCGGGAGTCGCTCCTACAATGAGCAGTTCTTC | CASRPASGSRSYNEQFF
TRBJ2-5 | many | TRBV5-6 | - | TGTGCCAGCAGCTTGGGGGCAAGCCAAGAGACCCAGTACTTC | CASSLGASQETQYF
TRBJ1-2 | many | TRBV27 | TRBD1 | TGTGCCAGCAGGGGACTAGGGGGCGCTGGGACGACTTCTTTC | CASRGLGGAGTTSF
TRBJ2-7 | - | TRBV20-1 | TRBD1 | TGCAGTGCCACAAGCCGGGGACAGGGTAGCGACGAGCAGTACTTC | CSATSRGQGSDEQYF
TRBJ2-7 | many | TRBV5-6 | TRBD1 | TGTGCCAGCAGCCGGGACAGACTATACGAGCAGTACTTC | CASSRDRLYEQYF
TRBJ2-5 | many | TRBV7-3 | TRBD2 | TGTGCCAGCAGCTTAAAACCCACGGGGACTAGCGGGAGAACTACCCAGTACTTC | CASSLKPTGTSGRTTQYF
TRBJ2-4 | many | TRBV19 | - | TGTGCCAGTAGTGGCGGGGGCACTTTAGCCAAAAACATTCAGTACTTC | CASSGGGTLAKNIQYF
TRBJ2-5 | many | TRBV28 | TRBD2 | TGTGCCAGCAAAACTAGCGGAAACCAAGAGACCCAGTACTTC | CASKTSGNQETQYF